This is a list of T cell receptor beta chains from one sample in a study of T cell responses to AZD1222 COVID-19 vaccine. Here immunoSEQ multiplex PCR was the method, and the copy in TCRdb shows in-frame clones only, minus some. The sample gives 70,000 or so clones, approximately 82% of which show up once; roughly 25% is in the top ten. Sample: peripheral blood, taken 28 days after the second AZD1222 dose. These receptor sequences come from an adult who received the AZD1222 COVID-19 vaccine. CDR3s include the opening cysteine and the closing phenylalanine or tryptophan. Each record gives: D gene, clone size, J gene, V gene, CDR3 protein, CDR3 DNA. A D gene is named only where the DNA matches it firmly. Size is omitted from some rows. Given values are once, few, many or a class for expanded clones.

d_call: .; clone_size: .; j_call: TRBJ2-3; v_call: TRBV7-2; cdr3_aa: CASSPRGSTDTQYF; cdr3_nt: TGTGCCAGCAGCCCCCGCGGCAGCACAGATACGCAGTATTTT
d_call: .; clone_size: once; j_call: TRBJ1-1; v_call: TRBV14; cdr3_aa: CASSHLPKNTEAFF; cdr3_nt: TGTGCCAGCAGCCACTTACCAAAGAACACTGAAGCTTTCTTT
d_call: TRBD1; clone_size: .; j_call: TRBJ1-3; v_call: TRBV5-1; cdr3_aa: CASSPGQGENTIYF; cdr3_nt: TGCGCCAGCAGCCCGGGACAGGGTGAAAACACCATATATTTT
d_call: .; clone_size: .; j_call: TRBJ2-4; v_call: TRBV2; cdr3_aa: CASSQDGNIQYF; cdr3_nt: TGTGCCAGCAGTCAGGATGGAAACATTCAGTACTTC
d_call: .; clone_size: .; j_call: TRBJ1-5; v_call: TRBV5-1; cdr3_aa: CASSFGDSNQPQHF; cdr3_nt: TGCGCCAGCAGCTTCGGGGACAGCAATCAGCCCCAGCATTTT
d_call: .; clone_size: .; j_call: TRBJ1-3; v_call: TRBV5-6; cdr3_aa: CASSLGPTSGNTIYF; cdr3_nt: TGTGCCAGCAGCTTGGGGCCGACCTCTGGAAACACCATATATTTT
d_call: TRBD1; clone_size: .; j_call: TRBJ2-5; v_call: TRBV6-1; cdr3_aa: CASSAENRQGRETQYF; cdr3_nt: TGTGCCAGCAGTGCAGAGAATCGACAGGGTCGAGAGACCCAGTACTTC
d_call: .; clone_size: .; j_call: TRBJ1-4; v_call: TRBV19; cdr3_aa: CASSIGDRPEKLFF; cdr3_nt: TGTGCCAGTAGTATAGGAGACAGACCTGAAAAACTGTTTTTT
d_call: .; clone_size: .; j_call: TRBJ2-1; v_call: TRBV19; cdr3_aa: CASSIASSDEQFF; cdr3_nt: TGTGCCAGTAGTATCGCTAGCTCCGATGAGCAGTTCTTC
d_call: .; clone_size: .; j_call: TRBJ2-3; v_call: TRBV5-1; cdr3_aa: CASSFGDPDTQYF; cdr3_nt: TGCGCCAGCAGCTTTGGGGATCCAGATACGCAGTATTTT
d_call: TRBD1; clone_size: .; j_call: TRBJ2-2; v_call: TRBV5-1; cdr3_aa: CASAMGQGNTGELFF; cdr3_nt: TGCGCCAGCGCCATGGGACAGGGGAACACCGGGGAGCTGTTTTTT
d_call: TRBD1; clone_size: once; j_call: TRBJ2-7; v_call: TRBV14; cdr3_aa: CASAGQGNYEQYF; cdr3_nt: TGTGCCAGCGCGGGACAGGGGAACTACGAGCAGTACTTC
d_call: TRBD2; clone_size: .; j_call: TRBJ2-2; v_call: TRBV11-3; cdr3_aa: CASSLGTSGGLNTGELFF; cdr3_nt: TGTGCCAGCAGCTTGGGGACTAGCGGGGGGCTGAACACCGGGGAGCTGTTTTTT
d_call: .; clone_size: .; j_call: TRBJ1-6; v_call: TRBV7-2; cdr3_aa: CASSLGSARYNSPLHF; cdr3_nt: TGTGCCAGCAGCTTAGGTTCCGCCAGATATAATTCACCCCTCCACTTT
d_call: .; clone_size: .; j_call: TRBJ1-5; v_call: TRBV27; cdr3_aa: CASKLRSTLNQPQHF; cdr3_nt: TGTGCCAGCAAACTCCGGAGTACCCTTAATCAGCCCCAGCATTTT
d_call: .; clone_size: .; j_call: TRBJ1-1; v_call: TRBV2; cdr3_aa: CASSDQVLNTEAFF; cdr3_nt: TGTGCCAGCAGTGACCAGGTGTTAAACACTGAAGCTTTCTTT
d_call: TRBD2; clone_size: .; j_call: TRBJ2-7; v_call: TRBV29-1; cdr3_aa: CSVTTSGPSYEQYF; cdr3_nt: TGCAGCGTCACAACTAGCGGGCCCTCCTACGAGCAGTACTTC
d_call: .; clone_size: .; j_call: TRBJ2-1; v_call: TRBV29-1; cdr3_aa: CSVTPASSYNEQFF; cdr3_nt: TGCAGCGTTACTCCAGCGAGCTCCTACAATGAGCAGTTCTTC
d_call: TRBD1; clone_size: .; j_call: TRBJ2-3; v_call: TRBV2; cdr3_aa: CASSDSNRGLNTQYF; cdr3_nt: TGTGCCAGCAGTGATTCAAACAGGGGCTTGAATACGCAGTATTTT
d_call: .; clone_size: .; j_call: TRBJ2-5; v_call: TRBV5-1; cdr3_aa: CASSLEGGKETQYF; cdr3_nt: TGCGCCAGCAGCTTGGAGGGGGGGAAAGAGACCCAGTACTTC
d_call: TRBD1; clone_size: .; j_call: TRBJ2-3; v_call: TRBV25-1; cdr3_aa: CASPRGQGSDTQYF; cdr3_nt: TGTGCCAGCCCCAGGGGACAGGGGTCAGATACGCAGTATTTT
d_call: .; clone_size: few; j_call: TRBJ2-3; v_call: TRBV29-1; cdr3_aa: CSVDSGSQDGTDTQYF; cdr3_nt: TGCAGCGTAGATTCCGGGTCCCAGGATGGCACAGATACGCAGTATTTT
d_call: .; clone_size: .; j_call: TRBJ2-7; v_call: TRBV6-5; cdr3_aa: CASSPFGNEQYF; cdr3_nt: TGTGCCAGCAGCCCCTTCGGGAACGAGCAGTACTTC
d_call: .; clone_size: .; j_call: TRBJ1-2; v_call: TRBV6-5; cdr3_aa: CASSVPGNYGYTF; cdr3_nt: TGTGCCAGCAGCGTACCAGGGAACTATGGCTACACCTTC
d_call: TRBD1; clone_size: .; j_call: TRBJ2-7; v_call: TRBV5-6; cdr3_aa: CASSFTGTGGDEQYF; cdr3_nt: TGTGCCAGCAGCTTCACCGGGACAGGGGGGGACGAGCAGTACTTC
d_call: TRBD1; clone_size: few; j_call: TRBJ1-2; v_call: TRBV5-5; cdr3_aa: CASSSGTANYGYTF; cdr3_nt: TGTGCCAGCAGCTCCGGGACAGCAAACTATGGCTACACCTTC
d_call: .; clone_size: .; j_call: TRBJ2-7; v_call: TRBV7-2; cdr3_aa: CASSPLIHYEQYF; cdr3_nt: TGTGCCAGCAGCCCTTTGATTCACTACGAGCAGTACTTC
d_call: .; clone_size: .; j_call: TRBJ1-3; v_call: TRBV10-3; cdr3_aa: CAISESRWRAGDTIYF; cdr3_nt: TGTGCCATCAGTGAGTCTAGATGGCGGGCAGGGGACACCATATATTTT
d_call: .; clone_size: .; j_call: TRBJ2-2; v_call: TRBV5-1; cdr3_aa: CASTQDSTRTGELFF; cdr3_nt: TGCGCCAGCACCCAGGACAGCACCAGGACCGGGGAGCTGTTTTTT
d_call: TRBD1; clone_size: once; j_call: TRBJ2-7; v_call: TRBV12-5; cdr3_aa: CASGSGTGAYEQYF; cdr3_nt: TGTGCTAGTGGTTCCGGGACAGGGGCCTACGAGCAGTACTTC
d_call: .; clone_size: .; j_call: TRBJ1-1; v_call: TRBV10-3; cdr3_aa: CAISDFGRVNTEAFF; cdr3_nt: TGTGCCATCAGTGACTTCGGGAGGGTGAACACTGAAGCTTTCTTT